This T cell receptor beta chain was captured by sequencing in a study of T-cell memory formation after mild COVID-19. TCRdb redid the calling of the 5' RACE reads with MiXCR, one entry per CDR3 protein. The sample has a few hundred thousand distinct CDR3 sequences; 16% are singletons. The germline V gene encodes CDR1 SGDLS and CDR2 YYNGEE. The CDR3 totals 16 residues. V was clipped by 3 bases and J by 7 bases; unmatched bases: 8. The chain has TRBV9 and TRBJ2-1, with 12 bases fitting TRBD2. The sample comprised PBMCs or a T cell subset sorted from them (not recorded which). This TCR was sampled from a man between 18 and 35 years old who had mild COVID-19 (a few samples of this study predate the infection). Cell type and time point are not known. The CDR3 loop reads CASSEGGLAGGNEQFF. In DNA, the CDR3 is TGTGCCAGCAGCGAGGGGGGACTAGCGGGCGGAAATGAGCAGTTCTTC. The complete variable domain, with remaining parts taken from reference TRBV9 and TRBJ2-1, reads DSGVTQTPKHLITATGQRVTLRCSPRSGDLSVYWYQQSLDQGLQFLIQYYNGEERAKGNILERFSAQQFPDLHSELNLSSLELGDSALYFCASSEGGLAGGNEQFFGPGTRLTVL.